The 16 T cell receptor beta chains presented below share a single source sample, sequenced in a study of blood T cells in healthy people across ages. Then a second PCR, running roughly 7 to 11 cycles, was carried out with a sample-barcoded 5' primer and a J-beta primer mix. TCRdb called the 5' RACE reads again in MiXCR, with one record for every CDR3 protein. The sample includes some 800,000 distinct CDR3 sequences, just under 25% of them seen just once. This sample was also put to use in a study of T cells of mothers and their children.

Sequenced input: blood. Every receptor here comes from a boy younger than 18 in good health.

The rearrangement joins TRBV20-1 to TRBJ1-5; D unresolved. The CDR3 has 13 amino acids. V was trimmed by 1 base and J by 0 bases, leaving 4 bases between them. Germline loops: CDR1 DFQATT, CDR2 SNEGSKA (reference sequence). CDR3 bases: TGCAGTGCTAGAGGGGATAGCAATCAGCCCCAGCATTTT. Residues: CSARGDSNQPQHF.

As DNA, the CDR3 is TGCGCCAGCAGCCCCCAGGGTTTTGAGACCCAGTACTTC. It codes for CASSPQGFETQYF. The V and J genes are TRBV5-1 and TRBJ2-5, with D perhaps TRBD1 (5 bases). CDR3 size: 13 residues. Germline V CDR1 and CDR2: SGHRS, YFSETQ. Trimming removed 4 bases from V and 5 bases from J, with 12 bases in between.

This clonotype occurred a few times. The chain carries TRBV5-1 and TRBJ1-2; TRBD1 matches at 8 bases. The germline V gene encodes CDR1 SGHRS and CDR2 YFSETQ. This CDR3 has 12 amino acids. V lost 3 bases to trimming and J lost 8 bases; unmatched junction nucleotides: 3. The CDR3 coding sequence is TGCGCCAGCAGCTGGACAGGGTACGGCTACACCTTC. It encodes CASSWTGYGYTF.

In this sample, this clonotype turned up a few times. The V and J genes are TRBV18 and TRBJ2-5, with TRBD2 matching 13 bases. Judging by the DNA end, TRBJ2-1 fits better; the J call may be wrong. From germline, CDR1 is KGHSH and CDR2 LQKENI. The CDR3 is made up of 15 amino acids. This CDR3 is CASSQGLAGIDEQFF. The CDR3 bases are TGTGCCAGCTCACAGGGACTAGCGGGAATCGATGAGCAGTTCTTC.

This clonotype was observed a few times. The chain joins TRBV20-1 to TRBJ1-5; D uncertain. The CDR3 covers 17 residues. V lost 0 bases and J 7 bases, leaving 22 bases between the germline ends. CDR1 is DFQATT, CDR2 SNEGSKA, per germline (reference sequence). The CDR3 region has the DNA TGCAGTGCTAGAGATAACGCGAAGGGTCGTGCAATCCAGCCCCAGCATTTT. It encodes CSARDNAKGRAIQPQHF.

The sample holds many counts of this clonotype. A junction boundary mismatches the germline segment, possibly from a read error. The chain is built from TRBV12-3 or TRBV12-4 and TRBJ2-7; possibly TRBD1 or TRBD2 for D (5 bases each). The CDR3 length is 12 residues. CDR3 sequence: CASSLGGGEQYF. The CDR3, as DNA: TGTGCCAGCAGCTTAGGTGGGGGCGAGCAGTACTTC.

J is TRBJ2-7 and V is TRBV30; D possibly corresponds to TRBD1 (6 bases). The germline V and J ends were trimmed by 4 bases and 3 bases, with 7 bases remaining between them. The V gene's germline CDR1 is GTSNPN and CDR2 SVGIG (reference sequence). The CDR3 length is 11 residues. CDR3 region: CAWMDSYEQYF. The CDR3 DNA is TGTGCCTGGATGGACAGCTACGAGCAGTACTTC. Together with reference TRBV30 and TRBJ2-7, the CDR3 gives the full variable domain: SQTIHQWPATLVQPVGSPLSLECTVEGTSNPNLYWYRQAAGRGLQLLFYSVGIGQISSEVPQNLSASRPQDRQFILSSKKLLLSDSGFYLCAWMDSYEQYFGPGTRLTVT.

This rearrangement joins TRBV20-1 to TRBJ2-7; 10 bases align to TRBD2. With 0 bases clipped from V and 11 bases from J, the junction kept 13 bases outside the gene matches. The germline V gene encodes CDR1 DFQATT and CDR2 SNEGSKA (reference sequence). CDR3 size: 15 residues. The CDR3 here is CSARDSGLAVQDEYF. CDR3 coding DNA: TGCAGTGCTAGAGATAGTGGACTAGCGGTACAAGACGAGTACTTC.

Of note for this clonotype: One junction end does not reproduce the germline sequence, and a read error may be involved. This CDR3 reads CASTNELAGGNEQFF. In DNA form, the CDR3 reads TGTGCCAGCACCAACGAGTTAGCGGGGGGCAATGAGCAATTCTTC. The chain has TRBV2 and TRBJ2-1, with 10 nucleotides matching TRBD2. CDR3 length: 15 residues. Germline V lookup: CDR1 SNHLY, CDR2 FYNNEI.

A few counts support this clonotype. This chain uses TRBV12-3 or TRBV12-4 with TRBJ1-1, with TRBD1 as a possible D gene (6 bases). The CDR3 runs 13 residues. Trimming took 7 bases from V and 4 from J, leaving 13 bases between them. CDR3 DNA sequence: TGTGCCAGCACCCAACAGGGTGGCACTGAAGCTTTCTTT. It yields the protein CASTQQGGTEAFF.

The chain uses TRBV7-2 and TRBJ2-7, with 8 bases matching TRBD1. Germline values: CDR1 SGHTA, CDR2 FQGNSA. V shed 0 bases, J shed 2 bases, and the junction held 6 bases outside the gene matches. The CDR3 has 16 residues. The CDR3 spells CASSLATQGAPYEQYF. The CDR3 DNA follows: TGTGCCAGCAGCTTAGCGACGCAGGGGGCTCCCTACGAGCAGTACTTC.

With regard to this clonotype: A much bigger clone sits one base away, suggesting this may be a read error. The chain is built from TRBV4-3 and TRBJ2-5; maybe TRBD2 (7 bases). The J call may be in error: the DNA end matches TRBJ2-1 better. CDR3 length: 17 amino acids. Germline CDR1 reads LGHNA; CDR2 reads YSLEER. The CDR3 is CPSSQGWGAGATNEQFF. The DNA for the CDR3 is TGCCCCAGCAGCCAAGGGTGGGGGGCGGGGGCCACCAATGAGCAGTTCTTC.

The gene calls are TRBV10-3 and TRBJ2-5, with no clear D. V was pared by 2 bases and J by 1 base, with 11 bases between. CDR1 ENHRY and CDR2 SYGVKD come from the germline V gene. There are 15 residues in the CDR3. CDR3 sequence reads: CAISEGQALQETQYF. The CDR3, as DNA: TGTGCCATCAGTGAGGGGCAGGCCCTCCAAGAGACCCAGTACTTC.

The chain links TRBV5-1 to TRBJ2-5; 7 nucleotides match TRBD1. The CDR3 contains 14 residues. After removal of 5 bases from V and 0 bases from J, the junction contained 4 bases not matched to a gene. Looked up from germline, CDR1 is SGHRS and CDR2 is YFSETQ. For the CDR3, the DNA is TGCGCCAGCAGGACGGGACAGAACCAAGAGACCCAGTACTTC. It yields the protein CASRTGQNQETQYF.

Points on this clonotype: Germline is not matched at one junction end, which may reflect a read error. The chain carries TRBV7-2 and TRBJ1-2; 8 positions agree with TRBD1. The CDR3 is 14 residues long. Germline V gene lookup returns CDR1 SGHTA and CDR2 FQGNSA. CDR3 sequence: CASSARGQRYDYTF. The CDR3 coding sequence is TGTGCCAGCAGCGCCAGGGGGCAGCGATATGACTACACCTTC.

The rearrangement uses TRBV6-1 and TRBJ1-2; 9 bases match TRBD1. The CDR3 extends over 15 amino acids. Trimming at V came to 5 bases and at J to 3 bases, leaving 7 bases not matched to a gene. The germline V gene has CDR1 MNHNS and CDR2 SASEGT. CDR3 coding DNA: TGTGCCAGCAGTCCGCGGACAGGGGATTACTATGGCTACACCTTC. Translating it yields CASSPRTGDYYGYTF.